These 30 T cell receptor beta chains were all obtained from the same sample, sequenced in a study of cytomegalovirus exposure and HLA in healthy donors. Vbeta (60) and Jbeta (13) primers were used in the PCR. The data were produced by immunoSEQ multiplex PCR, yet TCRdb's version contains in-frame clones alone and is incomplete. The sample consists of 200,000 or so clones, about 81% of them appearing once. Sequences were obtained from PBMCs. Source of these receptors: a woman aged 45-60 years in good health and CMV-seropositive.

The chain is built from TRBV2 and TRBJ1-5; 8 nucleotides align to TRBD1. This CDR3 contains 19 residues. With V trimmed by 6 bases and J by 0 bases, 16 bases remained unmatched. CDR1 and CDR2 from the germline V gene are SNHLY and FYNNEI. CDR3 bases: TGTGCCAGCAGCCTCAGGGGGCCGGAGACCCTGGATAGCAATCAGCCCCAGCATTTT. Protein: CASSLRGPETLDSNQPQHF.

Note on this clone: A read error may produce the germline difference seen at one junction end. CDR3 nucleotide sequence: TGTTCCAGCAGCTTTTGGGCGCTGAGGGACAATGAGCAGTTCTTC. It codes for CSSSFWALRDNEQFF. V usage is TRBV7-9 and J usage is TRBJ2-1; maybe TRBD2 (5 bases). Per the germline V gene, CDR1 is SEHNR and CDR2 is FQNEAQ (reference sequence). CDR3 size: 15 residues.

The sample holds one count of this clone. The chain has TRBV7-9 and TRBJ2-1, with 8 bases aligning to TRBD2. Germline V gene sequence: CDR1 SEHNR, CDR2 FQNEAQ (reference sequence). The CDR3 has 14 residues. The trim removed 6 bases at V and 3 bases at J, leaving 4 bases unmatched. CDR3 sequence reads: CASSPSGFYNEQFF. The DNA for the CDR3 is TGTGCCAGCAGTCCTAGCGGGTTCTACAATGAGCAGTTCTTC.

The chain couples TRBV9 to TRBJ1-2, with D hard to call. Germline V CDR1 and CDR2: SGDLS, YYNGEE. This CDR3 has 14 residues. Trimming took off 0 bases at V and 7 bases at J, with 13 bases between the two ends. The CDR3: CASSVALGAAGYTF. As DNA, the CDR3 is TGTGCCAGCAGCGTAGCGTTGGGTGCGGCTGGCTACACCTTC. The full variable domain, its missing parts supplied by reference TRBV9 and TRBJ1-2, is DSGVTQTPKHLITATGQRVTLRCSPRSGDLSVYWYQQSLDQGLQFLIQYYNGEERAKGNILERFSAQQFPDLHSELNLSSLELGDSALYFCASSVALGAAGYTFGSGTRLTVV.

This chain uses TRBV7-9 with TRBJ1-1; D perhaps matches TRBD1 (6 bases). The V and J ends lost 5 bases and 1 base respectively, with 8 bases between them. CDR1 and CDR2 (germline): SEHNR, FQNEAQ (reference sequence). The CDR3 has 13 amino acids. The CDR3: CASSRQENTEAFF. CDR3 nucleotide sequence: TGTGCCAGCAGCCGACAGGAGAACACTGAAGCTTTCTTT.

The V and J genes are TRBV11-3 and TRBJ2-1; 8 positions agree with TRBD2. CDR1 is SGHNT and CDR2 is YENEEA in the germline V gene. This CDR3 spans 15 amino acids. Trimming removed 2 bases from V and 8 bases from J; junction bases left unmatched: 8. In nucleotides, the CDR3 is TGTGCCAGCAGCTTAAACGGGAGGGCCGTGGATGAGCAGTTCTTC. The encoded protein is CASSLNGRAVDEQFF.

The count of this clone is one. The chain combines TRBV14 with TRBJ1-2; 7 bases match TRBD1. This CDR3 contains 13 residues. CDR1 and CDR2 (germline): SGHDN, FVKESK. V was clipped by 4 bases and J by 4 bases; unmatched bases: 3. CDR3 in DNA: TGTGCCAGCAGCCGGGACAGCCTCTATGGCTACACCTTC. It encodes CASSRDSLYGYTF. The whole variable domain, filled in from reference TRBV14 and TRBJ1-2, reads EAGVTQFPSHSVIEKGQTVTLRCDPISGHDNLYWYRRVMGKEIKFLLHFVKESKQDESGMPNNRFLAERTGGTYSTLKVQPAELEDSGVYFCASSRDSLYGYTFGSGTRLTVV.

This chain links TRBV19 with TRBJ2-7; tentatively, D is TRBD2 (6 bases). With 5 bases removed from V and 3 bases from J, the gap between germline ends came to 14 bases. Germline V gene sequence: CDR1 LNHDA, CDR2 SQIVND (reference sequence). The CDR3 covers 14 residues. CDR3 sequence: CASSGRDLVYEQYF. The CDR3 nucleotides read TGTGCCAGTAGTGGGCGGGACCTAGTCTACGAGCAGTACTTC.

CDR3: CASSPIAGSTDTQYF. For the CDR3, the DNA is TGTGCCAGCAGCCCGATAGCGGGGAGTACAGATACGCAGTATTTT. This sequence joins TRBV5-6 and TRBJ2-3; 8 bases are shared with TRBD2. CDR3 length equals 15 residues. Germline V CDR1 and CDR2: SGHDT, YYEEEE. Unmatched junction bases numbered 7, after V lost 4 bases and J lost 3 bases.

V is TRBV7-3 and J is TRBJ1-1; weak D call: TRBD1 (6 bases). The CDR3 runs to 14 residues. Trimming removed 4 bases from V and 4 bases from J, with 13 bases in between. CDR1 and CDR2 from the germline V gene are SGHTA and FQGTGA. The CDR3 is CASSSSPGVTEAFF. The CDR3 region has the DNA TGTGCCAGCAGCTCCTCCCCAGGGGTCACTGAAGCTTTCTTT.

The chain links TRBV4-1 to TRBJ1-2; D unresolved. The CDR3 runs 15 residues. V lost 1 base and J lost 0, with 9 bases in between. The germline gives CDR1 MGHRA, CDR2 YSYEKL. The chain's CDR3 is CASSQGGFPNYGYTF. CDR3 in DNA: TGCGCCAGCAGCCAAGGAGGTTTTCCTAACTATGGCTACACCTTC.

This clone has more than one count but fewer than ten. The V call is TRBV2, the J call TRBJ2-3; D gene unclear. Germline assignment: CDR1 SNHLY and CDR2 FYNNEI. CDR3 length: 12 amino acids. The ends were cut back, 8 bases at V and 4 bases at J, with 10 bases in the middle. Written as DNA, the CDR3 is TGTGCCAGCGCGGTAGCCCCAGATACGCAGTATTTT. Encoded protein: CASAVAPDTQYF.

The CDR3 protein is CASSLGQQDTQYF. CDR3 sequence (DNA): TGCGCCAGCAGCTTGGGACAGCAAGATACGCAGTATTTT. V gene TRBV5-1 combines with J gene TRBJ2-3, with D possibly matching TRBD1 (5 bases). Per germline, CDR1 SGHRS and CDR2 YFSETQ. Between the trimmed V and J ends, which lost 0 bases and 5 bases, there was a span of 7 bases. The CDR3 has 13 amino acids. Variable domain in full (rest from reference TRBV5-1 and TRBJ2-3): KAGVTQTPRYLIKTRGQQVTLSCSPISGHRSVSWYQQTPGQGLQFLFEYFSETQRNKGNFPGRFSGRQFSNSRSEMNVSTLELGDSALYLCASSLGQQDTQYFGPGTRLTVL.

This clone was detected only a few times. This chain joins TRBV28 and TRBJ2-7; D perhaps matches TRBD1 (5 bases). CDR3 length: 13 residues. V lost 6 bases, J lost 4 bases, and 13 bases lay in between. Germline V gives CDR1 MDHEN, CDR2 SYDVKM. CDR3 DNA: TGTGCCAGCAGCTCAGGGTTCCCGTACGAGCAGTACTTC. It yields the protein CASSSGFPYEQYF.

This rearrangement joins TRBV5-1 to TRBJ2-3, with 8 nucleotides matching TRBD2. This CDR3 comprises 16 residues. Looked up from germline, CDR1 is SGHRS and CDR2 is YFSETQ. The J segment lost 1 base and the V segment lost 2 bases, leaving 6 bases of the junction unmatched. CDR3 residues: CASSFNGGAGTDTQYF. CDR3 sequence (DNA): TGCGCCAGCAGCTTCAACGGGGGGGCCGGCACAGATACGCAGTATTTT.

This clone was counted a few times. V is TRBV2 and J is TRBJ1-2, with D unclear. The germline CDR1 and CDR2 sequences are SNHLY and FYNNEI. CDR3 length: 14 amino acids. V was shortened by 6 bases and J by 1 base, with 12 bases between the two germline ends. CDR3 loop: CASSYRDLNYGYTF. CDR3 DNA: TGTGCCAGCAGCTACCGGGATCTTAACTATGGCTACACCTTC. Combining the CDR3 with reference TRBV2 and TRBJ1-2 gives the whole variable domain EPEVTQTPSHQVTQMGQEVILRCVPISNHLYFYWYRQILGQKVEFLVSFYNNEISEKSEIFDDQFSVERPDGSNFTLKIRSTKLEDSAMYFCASSYRDLNYGYTFGSGTRLTVV.

J is TRBJ2-7 and V is TRBV6-5; 13 bases are a match to TRBD2. Trimming at V came to 6 bases and at J to 10 bases, leaving 6 bases not matched to a gene. The CDR3 runs 13 residues. The germline gives CDR1 MNHEY, CDR2 SVGAGI. This CDR3 reads CASSPTSGGAQYF. CDR3 sequence (DNA): TGTGCCAGCAGCCCTACTAGCGGGGGGGCCCAGTACTTC.

In DNA form, the CDR3 reads TGTGCCAGCAGCCCGGGTGTCCCCAATGAAAAACTGTTTTTT. Translating gives CASSPGVPNEKLFF. The chain has TRBV11-1 and TRBJ1-4; D remains unclear. V shed 5 bases and J shed 5 bases, with 12 bases lying between them. The CDR3 contains 14 residues. Germline lookup yields CDR1 SGHAT and CDR2 FQDESV (reference sequence).

V usage is TRBV18 and J usage is TRBJ1-5, with D hard to call. Trimming took off 2 bases at V and 1 base at J, with 9 bases between the two ends. The CDR3 consists of 15 residues. CDR1 KGHSH and CDR2 LQKENI come from the germline V gene. CDR3 in amino acids: CASSPSQASNQPQHF. CDR3 DNA sequence: TGTGCCAGCTCACCAAGCCAGGCCAGCAATCAGCCCCAGCATTTT.

In DNA, the CDR3 is TGTGCCAGCAGCTTGGTGCAGGGGGCCGTCACAGATACGCAGTATTTT. This codes for CASSLVQGAVTDTQYF. The gene calls are TRBV5-6 and TRBJ2-3; 8 nucleotides match TRBD1. Germline CDR1 reads SGHDT; CDR2 reads YYEEEE. The trim removed 0 bases at V and 2 bases at J, leaving 5 bases unmatched. The CDR3 totals 16 residues.

V and J are TRBV19 and TRBJ2-6, with D unresolved. Germline CDR1 LNHDA, CDR2 SQIVND (reference sequence). Between the trimmed V and J ends, which lost 7 bases and 0 bases, there was a span of 4 bases. This CDR3 spans 13 amino acids. The CDR3, as DNA: TGTGCCAGTACGGTCTCTGGGGCCAACGTCCTGACTTTC. It yields the protein CASTVSGANVLTF.

The chain uses TRBV6-6 and TRBJ1-2; maybe TRBD1 (6 bases). The V end lost 2 bases, the J end lost 2 bases, and 9 bases lay between the germline ends. CDR1 and CDR2 from the germline V gene are MNHNY and SVGAGI (reference sequence). The CDR3 extends over 14 amino acids. CDR3 in amino acids: CASSYATGNYGYTF. CDR3 coding DNA: TGTGCCAGCAGTTACGCTACAGGGAACTATGGCTACACCTTC.

The rearrangement joins TRBV27 to TRBJ2-5; 7 bases agree with TRBD2. Germline V gives CDR1 MNHEY, CDR2 SMNVEV (reference sequence). CDR3 length: 17 residues. Trimming took 4 bases from V and 4 from J; bases not matched to a gene: 15. The CDR3 DNA sequence: TGTGCCAGCAGTTCGGTTATAGGAGCGGGGCCTTTAGAGACCCAGTACTTC. Amino acid sequence: CASSSVIGAGPLETQYF.

The chain carries TRBV2 and TRBJ2-5, with D possibly matching TRBD2 (5 bases). The DNA matches TRBJ2-7 better at its end, which makes the J call doubtful. This CDR3 has 12 amino acids. Per the germline V gene, CDR1 is SNHLY and CDR2 is FYNNEI. CDR3 amino acids: CASSTSSHEQYF. In DNA form, the CDR3 reads TGTGCCAGCAGCACTAGTTCCCACGAGCAGTACTTC.

J is TRBJ2-3 and V is TRBV19; TRBD2 aligns across 8 bases. The CDR3 loop spans 16 amino acids. After removal of 10 bases from V and 2 bases from J, the junction contained 14 bases not matched to a gene. Germline CDR1 is LNHDA and CDR2 is SQIVND (reference sequence). The CDR3, as DNA: TGTGCCACCTCTAGGAGGTTAGCGGGATTCACAGATACGCAGTATTTT. This codes for CATSRRLAGFTDTQYF. The full variable domain, its missing parts supplied by reference TRBV19 and TRBJ2-3, is DGGITQSPKYLFRKEGQNVTLSCEQNLNHDAMYWYRQDPGQGLRLIYYSQIVNDFQKGDIAEGYSVSREKKESFPLTVTSAQKNPTAFYLCATSRRLAGFTDTQYFGPGTRLTVL.

The chain employs TRBV2 and TRBJ1-1; 8 bases line up with TRBD1. Germline-derived CDR1 and CDR2 are SNHLY and FYNNEI. The V gene end was trimmed by 2 bases and the J gene end by 1 base; junction bases not matched to a gene: 9. The length of the CDR3 is 17 residues. The CDR3 protein is CASSERQGARKNTEAFF. The CDR3 coding sequence is TGTGCCAGCAGTGAACGCCAGGGGGCTCGTAAGAACACTGAAGCTTTCTTT.

The chain links TRBV5-4 to TRBJ2-3, with TRBD2 identical over 13 bases. V lost 4 bases and J lost 2; bases outside the gene matches: 4. CDR3 size: 16 residues. Germline CDR1 and CDR2: SGHNT and YYREEE (reference sequence). In nucleotides, the CDR3 is TGTGCCAGCAGCACCGGGACTAGCGGGGTCACAGATACGCAGTATTTT. Translation gives CASSTGTSGVTDTQYF. The full variable domain, completed using reference TRBV5-4 and TRBJ2-3, is ETGVTQSPTHLIKTRGQQVTLRCSSQSGHNTVSWYQQALGQGPQFIFQYYREEENGRGNFPPRFSGLQFPNYSSELNVNALELDDSALYLCASSTGTSGVTDTQYFGPGTRLTVL.

The V call is TRBV6-5, the J call TRBJ2-7; 11 nucleotides agree with TRBD2. The CDR3 spans 16 residues. Looked up from germline, CDR1 is MNHEY and CDR2 is SVGAGI. J gave up 7 bases and V 2 bases, and 10 bases lay outside the gene matches. This CDR3 reads CASSYGVAGGPSEQYF. CDR3 coding DNA: TGTGCCAGCAGTTACGGGGTAGCGGGAGGGCCCAGTGAGCAGTACTTC.

The chain has TRBV4-3 and TRBJ1-1; D not resolved. Germline V gene lookup returns CDR1 LGHNA and CDR2 YSLEER. V was clipped by 4 bases and J by 4 bases, with 19 bases between them. CDR3 length: 16 amino acids. For the CDR3, the DNA is TGCGCCAGCAGCCGAGTCCGTGACGGGGTCGTCACTGAAGCTTTCTTT. Protein sequence: CASSRVRDGVVTEAFF.

The CDR3 DNA is TGCGCCAGCAGCCTGGGGACTAGTTTTGGGGCCCCCTACGAGCAGTACTTC. Amino acids: CASSLGTSFGAPYEQYF. The gene calls are TRBV5-1 and TRBJ2-5; 8 bases align to TRBD2. The assigned J gene may be wrong: the sequence end matches TRBJ2-7 better. From germline, CDR1 is SGHRS and CDR2 YFSETQ. The CDR3 contains 17 residues.